The source of this T cell receptor beta chain is a study of cytomegalovirus exposure and HLA in healthy donors. CDR3 length: 14 residues. Trimming took off 2 bases at V and 1 base at J, with 8 bases between the two ends. The V gene's germline CDR1 is MDHEN and CDR2 SYDVKM. PCR involved 60 Vbeta and 13 Jbeta primers. Original processing methods: The count from a later analysis was some 81 million unique TCR beta chains, 9 million to 12 million of them shared. Repertoires were generated with immunoSEQ multiplex PCR, while TCRdb's copy carries only in-frame clones and drops some. That table is the source of V, J and clone size, and D and trimming were worked out from the DNA. The table records about 100,000 clones, 60% to 75% of them present only once.

The receptor was derived from a man in his fifties in good health and CMV-seronegative. Sequencing was performed on PBMCs. The gene calls are TRBV28 and TRBJ1-2; D might be TRBD1 (5 bases). The CDR3 DNA sequence: TGTGCCAGCAGTTTACAACAGGTTAACTATGGCTACACCTTC. Residues: CASSLQQVNYGYTF.